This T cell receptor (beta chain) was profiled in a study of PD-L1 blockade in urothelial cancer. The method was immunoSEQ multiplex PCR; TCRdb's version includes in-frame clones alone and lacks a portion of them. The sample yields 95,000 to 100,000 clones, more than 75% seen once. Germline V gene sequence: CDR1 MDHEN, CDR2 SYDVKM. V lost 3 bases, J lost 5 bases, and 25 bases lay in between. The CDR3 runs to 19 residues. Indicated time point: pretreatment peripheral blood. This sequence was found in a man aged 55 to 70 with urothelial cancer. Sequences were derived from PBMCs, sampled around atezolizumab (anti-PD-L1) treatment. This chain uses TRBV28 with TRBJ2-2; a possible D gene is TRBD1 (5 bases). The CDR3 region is CASSFYQTVGWAETGELFF. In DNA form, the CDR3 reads TGTGCCAGCAGTTTTTACCAGACAGTCGGGTGGGCGGAGACCGGGGAGCTGTTTTTT.